This T cell receptor (beta chain) comes out of a study of shared clonotypes between healthy human individuals. Study-wide results and limits: Donor scarcity curtailed the genetic and exposure-history diversity represented herein.

The data were produced by immunoSEQ multiplex PCR, yet TCRdb's version contains in-frame clones alone and is incomplete. The table has almost 750,000 clones, roughly 72% seen once; the top ten hold more than 1.5%. Per the germline V gene, CDR1 is SQVTM and CDR2 is ANQGSEA. The CDR3 runs 13 residues. V dropped 7 bases and J dropped 1 base, with 14 bases sitting between them. Turning to this clone: Its antigen remains unknown.

The chain carries TRBV29-1 and TRBJ2-7, with D possibly matching TRBD1 (6 bases). The clonotype originates from a woman in her thirties in good health. What was sequenced was memory CD4+ T cells sorted from blood. Noted subset: CD45RA-negative fraction. The DNA of the CDR3 is TGCAGCGCCTCCAAGGGGGATTCCTACGAGCAGTACTTC. Encoded protein: CSASKGDSYEQYF.